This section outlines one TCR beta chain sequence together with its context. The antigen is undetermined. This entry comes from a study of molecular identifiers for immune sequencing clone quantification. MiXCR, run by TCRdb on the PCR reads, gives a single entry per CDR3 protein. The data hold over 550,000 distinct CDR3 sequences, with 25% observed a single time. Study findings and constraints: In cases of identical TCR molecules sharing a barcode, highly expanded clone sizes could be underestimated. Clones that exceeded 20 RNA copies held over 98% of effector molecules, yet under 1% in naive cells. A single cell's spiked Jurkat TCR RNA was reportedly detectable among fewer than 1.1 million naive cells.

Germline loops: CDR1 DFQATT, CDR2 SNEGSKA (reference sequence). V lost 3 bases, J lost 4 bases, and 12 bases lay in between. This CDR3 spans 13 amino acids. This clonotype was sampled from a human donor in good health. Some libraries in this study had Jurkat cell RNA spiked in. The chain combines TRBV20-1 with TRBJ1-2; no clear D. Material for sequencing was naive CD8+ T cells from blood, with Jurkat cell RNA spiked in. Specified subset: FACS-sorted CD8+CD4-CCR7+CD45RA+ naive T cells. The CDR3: CSASHNGVYGYTF. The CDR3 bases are TGCAGTGCTAGTCATAACGGGGTCTATGGCTACACCTTC.